Sequencing of this TCR beta chain was carried out in a study of CD8 T cells in Susac syndrome. General observations from the study: As the study acknowledged, the number of individuals who were part of its TCR sequencing and HLA analysis was relatively small.

On this clonotype: Its antigen is as yet unknown.

Those who served as multiple sclerosis controls were treatment-naive patients with stable or active relapsing-remitting disease. Trimming left V 2 bases short and J 3 bases short, with 22 bases between. This CDR3 has 19 amino acids. The germline CDR1 and CDR2 sequences are SEHNR and FQNEAQ (reference sequence). cDNA came from around 0.5 to 1 ug RNA primed by random hexamers. The immunoSEQ assay covered 54 Vbeta and 13 Jbeta segments for CDR3. TCRdb re-derived calls from the immunoSEQ multiplex PCR reads in MiXCR, one entry per CDR3 protein. The table has fewer than 350,000 distinct CDR3 sequences, 70% to 90% seen once.

J is TRBJ2-2 and V is TRBV7-9; TRBD1 might be the D (6 bases). This receptor was identified in a human donor with multiple sclerosis. The sample taken for sequencing was CD8+ T cells from PBMCs. CDR3 DNA sequence: TGTGCCAGCAGCTTAAAGACCTCGCGTGGGCAGGGGTACACCGGGGAGCTGTTTTTT. This gives the protein CASSLKTSRGQGYTGELFF.